One and the same sample provided the 24 T cell receptor beta chains below, sequenced in a study of radiation and T cells in renal cell carcinoma. Regarding time point: baseline pretreatment blood. Described treatment: 15 Gy SBRT to primary tumor, nephrectomy 4 weeks later. Generated by immunoSEQ multiplex PCR, the TCRdb table keeps only in-frame clones and is missing some. The sample contains around 46,000 clones, 65% to 90% of which appear only once. The material was blood, obtained from a patient whose treatment included radiotherapy and nephrectomy. These receptors were taken from a woman aged 70 to 79 with renal cell carcinoma.

V is TRBV4-1 and J is TRBJ1-2; D might be TRBD1 (6 bases). This CDR3 region has 13 residues. The germline gives CDR1 MGHRA, CDR2 YSYEKL. The V end lost 5 bases, the J end lost 5 bases, and 12 bases lay between the germline ends. The chain's CDR3 is CASSAQGFYGYTF. The CDR3 region has the DNA TGCGCCAGCAGCGCACAGGGTTTTTATGGCTACACCTTC.

This sequence joins TRBV27 and TRBJ2-7; 10 positions match TRBD1. CDR1 MNHEY and CDR2 SMNVEV come from the germline V gene (reference sequence). V was clipped by 6 bases and J by 3 bases; unmatched bases: 2. CDR3 length: 13 residues. CDR3 DNA: TGTGCCAGCAGGCGGACAGGGGGCTACGAGCAGTACTTC. Its translation is CASRRTGGYEQYF.

The chain employs TRBV5-6 and TRBJ2-5, with 9 bases that match TRBD2. V lost 9 bases, J lost 0 bases, and 3 bases stayed unmatched. This CDR3 has 13 amino acids. Germline V CDR1 and CDR2: SGHDT, YYEEEE. In nucleotides, the CDR3 is TGTGCCACGACTAGCGGAAACCAAGAGACCCAGTACTTC. Its translation is CATTSGNQETQYF.

This clone was counted a single time. The chain employs TRBV30 and TRBJ2-5, with 13 bases aligning to TRBD2. V was pared by 2 bases and J by 5 bases, with 2 bases of the junction left unmatched. The CDR3 contains 14 residues. The V gene's germline CDR1 is GTSNPN and CDR2 SVGIG (reference sequence). DNA for the CDR3: TGTGCCTGGAGTCAGACTAGCGGGAGGGAGACCCAGTACTTC. Translating gives CAWSQTSGRETQYF.

The rearrangement joins TRBV6-5 to TRBJ2-6, with no clear D. Germline CDR1 is MNHEY and CDR2 is SVGAGI. With 0 bases removed from V and 0 bases from J, the gap between germline ends came to 6 bases. This CDR3 has 16 amino acids. CDR3 DNA sequence: TGTGCCAGCAGTTACTCCGTCCCCTCTGGGGCCAACGTCCTGACTTTC. This gives the protein CASSYSVPSGANVLTF.

The chain has TRBV7-2 and TRBJ2-7; 10 positions agree with TRBD2. This CDR3 spans 17 amino acids. Germline V gene lookup returns CDR1 SGHTA and CDR2 FQGNSA. J gave up 4 bases and V 0 bases, and 9 bases lay outside the gene matches. The CDR3 DNA is TGTGCCAGCAGCTTAGCCCCGCGGCGGACTAGCGGTTACGAGCAGTACTTC. Protein product: CASSLAPRRTSGYEQYF.

The chain uses TRBV7-2 and TRBJ2-7; a possible D gene is TRBD1 (7 bases). This CDR3 spans 13 amino acids. Germline loops: CDR1 SGHTA, CDR2 FQGNSA. Between the trimmed V and J ends, which lost 5 bases and 4 bases, there was a span of 12 bases. The CDR3 reads CASSAGQRYEQYF. DNA of the CDR3: TGTGCCAGCAGCGCGGGACAGCGTTACGAGCAGTACTTC.

The chain combines TRBV9 with TRBJ2-1; 7 bases agree with TRBD2. The CDR3 sequence is 15 residues long. Germline CDR1 and CDR2: SGDLS and YYNGEE. Trimming cost V 4 bases and J 4 bases; bases outside gene matches: 8. The CDR3 nucleotides read TGTGCCAGCAGCCTCGGACTAGGGTTGTACAATGAGCAGTTCTTC. Protein: CASSLGLGLYNEQFF.

This chain links TRBV11-2 with TRBJ2-1; D remains ambiguous. Per germline, CDR1 SGHAT and CDR2 FQNNGV. The CDR3 consists of 18 residues. V dropped 5 bases and J dropped 0 bases, with 20 bases sitting between them. The CDR3 loop is CASSPQTNAFGSYNEQFF. For the CDR3, the DNA is TGTGCCAGCAGCCCACAAACCAATGCGTTCGGCTCCTACAATGAGCAGTTCTTC.

The chain joins TRBV18 to TRBJ2-3; no clear D. Trimming took 4 bases from V and 0 from J, leaving 8 bases between them. Looked up from germline, CDR1 is KGHSH and CDR2 is LQKENI. The CDR3 sequence is 14 residues long. The CDR3 region is CASSLGFSTDTQYF. CDR3 nucleotides: TGTGCCAGCTCACTTGGATTTAGCACAGATACGCAGTATTTT.

The chain links TRBV6-5 to TRBJ2-7; 7 bases line up with TRBD1. Germline CDR1 MNHEY, CDR2 SVGAGI. This CDR3 comprises 15 residues. Unmatched junction bases numbered 2, after V lost 0 bases and J lost 0 bases. DNA of the CDR3: TGTGCCAGCAGTTACTCGGGACAGAGCTCCTACGAGCAGTACTTC. It is translated as CASSYSGQSSYEQYF.

This sequence joins TRBV6-5 and TRBJ2-2; TRBD1 agrees at 9 bases. The CDR3 extends over 15 amino acids. Trimming cost V 6 bases and J 7 bases; bases outside gene matches: 9. Germline lookup yields CDR1 MNHEY and CDR2 SVGAGI. The CDR3 DNA reads as TGTGCCAGCAGCGGTCGGACAGGGGTACACGGGGAGCTGTTTTTT. Translation gives CASSGRTGVHGELFF.

There are a few counts of this clone. The chain has TRBV18 and TRBJ1-6; the match to TRBD1 covers 9 bases. The CDR3 totals 15 residues. The V and J ends lost 3 bases and 9 bases, in that order; junction bases with no gene match: 6. Germline V gives CDR1 KGHSH, CDR2 LQKENI. For the CDR3, the DNA is TGTGCCAGCTCACCTGGAGACAGGGGGACTTCACCCCTCCACTTT. Its protein is CASSPGDRGTSPLHF.

The chain is built from TRBV6-1 and TRBJ2-3; the match to TRBD2 covers 9 bases. The junction had 8 bases not matched to a gene; V was cut back by 2 bases and J by 14 bases. This CDR3 has 13 amino acids. CDR1 and CDR2 from the germline V gene are MNHNS and SASEGT. The CDR3 nucleotides are TGTGCCAGCAGTGAATTGGGCGGGACTAGCCCGTATTTT. This gives the protein CASSELGGTSPYF.

This clone was recorded a few times. The chain links TRBV5-6 to TRBJ2-3, with 9 bases fitting TRBD2. CDR3 length: 17 residues. Trimming removed 5 bases from V and 2 bases from J; junction bases left unmatched: 12. Germline values: CDR1 SGHDT, CDR2 YYEEEE. In DNA, the CDR3 is TGTGCCAGCAGGCAAAGCGGGAGGAGGGCTTTCACAGATACGCAGTATTTT. It translates to CASRQSGRRAFTDTQYF.

The sample holds one count of this clone. The chain is built from TRBV29-1 and TRBJ1-3; a weak D match, TRBD1 (5 bases). The germline CDR1 and CDR2 sequences are SQVTM and ANQGSEA. The CDR3 totals 13 residues. CDR3 protein: CSERRGDGNTIYF. CDR3 bases: TGCAGTGAGCGGCGGGGCGACGGAAACACCATATATTTT.

This sequence joins TRBV7-2 and TRBJ1-2, with no clear D. Germline V gives CDR1 SGHTA, CDR2 FQGNSA. V was pared by 5 bases and J by 4 bases, with 8 bases between. The CDR3 length is 12 residues. The CDR3 DNA reads as TGTGCCAGCAGCCCAGTAGGCTATGGCTACACCTTC. It translates to CASSPVGYGYTF.

V and J are TRBV7-2 and TRBJ2-7, with D unclear. Per germline, CDR1 SGHTA and CDR2 FQGNSA. V dropped 3 bases and J dropped 5 bases, with 11 bases sitting between them. The CDR3 loop spans 13 amino acids. The CDR3 DNA is TGTGCCAGCAGCTTTCCAGGAACTAACGAGCAGTACTTC. It encodes CASSFPGTNEQYF.

The chain carries TRBV5-1 and TRBJ2-5, with 8 bases identical to TRBD1. The J call is uncertain, as TRBJ2-7 better fits the DNA end. The germline gives CDR1 SGHRS, CDR2 YFSETQ. The CDR3 runs 14 residues. The CDR3 protein is CASSMGQALDEQYF. The DNA for the CDR3 is TGCGCCAGCAGCATGGGACAGGCTCTGGACGAGCAGTACTTC.

Comments on this clone: Its ends do not fully match the called genes, so a read error is possible. The V and J genes are TRBV25-1 and TRBJ1-3; no clear D. This CDR3 has 14 residues. Looked up from germline, CDR1 is MGHDK and CDR2 is SYGVNS. The CDR3 is CASSPPQAGSTIYF. CDR3 DNA: TGTGCCAGCAGTCCACCCCAGGCAGGAAGCACCATATATTTT.

The chain recombines TRBV6-1 with TRBJ2-7; D remains unclear. This CDR3 has 14 residues. V dropped 0 bases and J dropped 4 bases, with 10 bases sitting between them. Germline V gene lookup returns CDR1 MNHNS and CDR2 SASEGT. The CDR3 loop reads CASSEAPVIYEQYF. CDR3 nucleotide sequence: TGTGCCAGCAGTGAAGCGCCCGTGATTTACGAGCAGTACTTC.

The gene calls are TRBV7-2 and TRBJ2-2; D might be TRBD1 or TRBD2, each matching 5 bases. The CDR3 covers 15 residues. The V and J ends lost 6 bases and 6 bases respectively, with 17 bases between them. Germline lookup yields CDR1 SGHTA and CDR2 FQGNSA. This CDR3 reads CASSKGSGSAGELFF. CDR3 nucleotide sequence: TGTGCCAGCAGTAAGGGGTCGGGGTCGGCCGGGGAGCTGTTTTTT.

The gene calls are TRBV28 and TRBJ2-3; TRBD2 aligns across 10 bases. CDR1 and CDR2 (germline): MDHEN, SYDVKM. The ends lost 6 bases at V and 5 bases at J; junction bases unmatched: 14. CDR3 size: 17 residues. In nucleotides, the CDR3 is TGTGCCAGCAGCCCCATCGGGGTAGCGGGAGGAGGAGATACGCAGTATTTT. It specifies CASSPIGVAGGGDTQYF.

The chain links TRBV5-1 to TRBJ2-1, with D perhaps matching TRBD1 (5 bases). CDR1 and CDR2 from the germline V gene are SGHRS and YFSETQ. V was pared by 5 bases and J by 6 bases, with 9 bases between. CDR3 length equals 12 residues. The CDR3 nucleotides are TGCGCCAGCAGTGGCCAGGGCAATGAGCAGTTCTTC. The encoded protein is CASSGQGNEQFF.